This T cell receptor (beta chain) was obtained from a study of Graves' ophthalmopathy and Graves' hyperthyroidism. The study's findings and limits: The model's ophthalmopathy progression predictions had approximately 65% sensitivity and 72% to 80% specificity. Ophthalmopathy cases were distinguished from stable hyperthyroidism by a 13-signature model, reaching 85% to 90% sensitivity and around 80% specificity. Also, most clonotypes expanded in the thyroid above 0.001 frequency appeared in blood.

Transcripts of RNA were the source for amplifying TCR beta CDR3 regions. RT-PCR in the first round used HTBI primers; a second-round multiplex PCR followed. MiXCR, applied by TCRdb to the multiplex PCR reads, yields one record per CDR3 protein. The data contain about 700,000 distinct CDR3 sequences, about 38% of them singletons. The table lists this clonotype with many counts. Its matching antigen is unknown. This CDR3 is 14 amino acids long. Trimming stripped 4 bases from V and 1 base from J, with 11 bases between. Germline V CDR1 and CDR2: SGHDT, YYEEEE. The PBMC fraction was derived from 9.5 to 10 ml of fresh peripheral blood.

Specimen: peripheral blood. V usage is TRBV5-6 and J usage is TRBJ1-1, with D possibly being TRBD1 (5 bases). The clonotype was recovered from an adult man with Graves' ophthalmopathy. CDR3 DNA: TGTGCCAGCAGCCCACAGGCCCGGAACACTGAAGCTTTCTTT. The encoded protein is CASSPQARNTEAFF. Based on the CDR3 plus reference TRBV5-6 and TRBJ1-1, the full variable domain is DAGVTQSPTHLIKTRGQQVTLRCSPKSGHDTVSWYQQALGQGPQFIFQYYEEEERQRGNFPDRFSGHQFPNYSSELNVNALLLGDSALYLCASSPQARNTEAFFGQGTRLTVV.